This TCR beta chain was observed in a study of radiotherapy plus CTLA-4 blockade in lung cancer. Study-level findings and limits: TCR clones from tumors expanded in blood after radiotherapy plus ipilimumab.

As for this clone: Its specificity is unknown.

Measured with immunoSEQ multiplex PCR; TCRdb has only the in-frame clones, and not every one. The data show fewer than 95,000 clones, with about 83% seen just once and 0.84% held by the top ten. CDR1 is MDHEN, CDR2 SYDVKM, per germline. The CDR3 length is 12 residues. Deletions cut 6 bases from V and 2 bases from J, with 6 bases between. Sequencing was performed on peripheral blood, taken from a patient treated with radiotherapy plus ipilimumab. The receptor comes from a human donor with non-small cell lung cancer who had stable disease on radiotherapy plus ipilimumab. The chain uses TRBV28 and TRBJ2-3; D ambiguous. The CDR3 protein is CASSLATDTQYF. The CDR3 DNA sequence: TGTGCCAGCAGCCTGGCCACAGATACGCAGTATTTT. The variable domain in full, completed from reference TRBV28 and TRBJ2-3, reads DVKVTQSSRYLVKRTGEKVFLECVQDMDHENMFWYRQDPGLGLRLIYFSYDVKMKEKGDIPEGYSVSREKKERFSLILESASTNQTSMYLCASSLATDTQYFGPGTRLTVL.